This entry describes one TCR beta chain. Its antigen remains unknown. The CDR3 covers 12 residues. The germline V gene encodes CDR1 SGHAT and CDR2 FQNNGV. The germline V and J ends were trimmed by 5 bases and 8 bases, with 10 bases remaining between them. Clones were sequenced by immunoSEQ multiplex PCR, and TCRdb holds only the in-frame ones, with some missing. Altogether several thousand clones are present, about 60% being singletons, with the ten largest covering roughly 6.5%. This entry comes from a study of neoadjuvant anti-PD-1 for oral cavity cancer. Study-level background: Non-progressing patients received a fourth nivolumab dose near day 43, then surgery on days 50-56.

These newly diagnosed stage II-IVA oral cavity squamous cell carcinoma patients had no prior systemic or radiation treatment. These oral cavity squamous cell carcinomas were HPV-negative and locally advanced. Study-wide results and limits: Post-treatment tumors with larger preexisting clones showed more shrinkage.

The sequence came from a person between 35 and 79 years old with oral cavity squamous cell carcinoma. The genes are TRBV11-2 and TRBJ2-1; no reliable D call. Here the sequenced sample was tumor tissue, taken before nivolumab (anti-PD-1) treatment. CDR3 region: CASSPFPHEQFF. Here the CDR3 DNA reads TGTGCCAGCAGCCCGTTTCCCCATGAGCAGTTCTTC.